Below are 31 T cell receptor beta chains sequenced from a single sample in a study of T cells after posttransplantation cyclophosphamide. Cyclophosphamide on days +3 and +4 followed busulfan-fludarabine conditioning and a marrow graft. Here immunoSEQ multiplex PCR was the method, and the copy in TCRdb shows in-frame clones only, minus some. The record shows roughly 12,000 clones for this sample, with no singletons present. Sequences were derived from PBMCs, sampled after allogeneic stem cell transplant with posttransplant cyclophosphamide. These receptors all stem from a female patient aged 40-50 years who received an allogeneic stem cell transplant from a related donor, was CMV-positive, and had acute GVHD only. Some T cells may be transferred from the graft donor.

This clone was counted ten times or more. The chain links TRBV25-1 to TRBJ2-1, with a possible D match to TRBD2 (6 bases). In germline, CDR1 is MGHDK, CDR2 SYGVNS. V lost 8 bases, J lost 5 bases, and 16 bases lay in between. The CDR3 has 14 residues. CDR3 sequence reads: CASAAGSSDNEQFF. The DNA for the CDR3 is TGTGCCAGCGCCGCGGGGTCCTCGGACAATGAGCAGTTCTTC.

This clone was counted ten times or more. The chain joins TRBV5-4 to TRBJ2-5; 11 nucleotides agree with TRBD1. The V gene end was trimmed by 5 bases and the J gene end by 5 bases; junction bases not matched to a gene: 5. Germline values: CDR1 SGHNT, CDR2 YYREEE (reference sequence). There are 14 residues in the CDR3. CDR3 DNA: TGTGCCAGCAGGAGGACAGGGGGCGCGGAGACCCAGTACTTC. Amino acid sequence: CASRRTGGAETQYF.

The chain combines TRBV29-1 with TRBJ2-1; 9 positions match TRBD2. CDR1 and CDR2 from the germline V gene are SQVTM and ANQGSEA. This CDR3 region has 13 residues. V lost 0 bases and J lost 6; bases outside the gene matches: 0. The CDR3 sequence is CSVEELAGNEQFF. CDR3 coding DNA: TGCAGCGTTGAAGAACTAGCGGGCAATGAGCAGTTCTTC.

In this sample, this clone turned up many times. V and J are TRBV6-1 and TRBJ1-6; no clear D gene. Trimming stripped 5 bases from V and 5 bases from J, with 13 bases between. The CDR3 spans 15 residues. Germline V gives CDR1 MNHNS, CDR2 SASEGT. The CDR3 sequence: CASSPSRADNSPLHF. In nucleotides, the CDR3 is TGTGCCAGCAGTCCCTCGCGGGCAGATAATTCACCCCTCCACTTT.

This clone was detected ten times or more. V and J are TRBV4-1 and TRBJ1-6; 8 bases are a match to TRBD1. The CDR3 runs 16 residues. Per germline, CDR1 MGHRA and CDR2 YSYEKL. Trimming cost V 4 bases and J 4 bases; bases outside gene matches: 6. CDR3: CASSLTGQAYNSPLHF. CDR3 DNA: TGCGCCAGCAGCCTAACGGGACAGGCTTATAATTCACCCCTCCACTTT.

This clone came up many times. This chain connects TRBV19 to TRBJ1-1; D remains unclear. The germline CDR1 and CDR2 sequences are LNHDA and SQIVND (reference sequence). This CDR3 region has 12 residues. V gave up 9 bases and J gave up 1 base, with 9 bases separating them. Here the CDR3 DNA reads TGTGCCAGCCTCATCGGGAACACTGAAGCTTTCTTT. Translation: CASLIGNTEAFF.

In regard to this clone: Other nucleotide sequences from this sample produce the same CDR3. The CDR3 DNA reads as TGCGCCAGCAGCTTAGGGGGTTTGGAGACCCAGTACTTC. Translation: CASSLGGLETQYF. V and J are TRBV5-1 and TRBJ2-5, with a weak D call TRBD1 (6 bases). Germline-derived CDR1 and CDR2 are SGHRS and YFSETQ. The CDR3 is 13 amino acids. Trimming cost V 2 bases and J 5 bases, with 10 bases left between them.

At least ten counts were recorded for this clone. The rearrangement joins TRBV6-5 to TRBJ2-3; D is perhaps TRBD2 (5 bases). From germline, CDR1 is MNHEY and CDR2 SVGAGI. The V gene lost 5 bases and the J gene lost 2 bases, with 11 bases spanning the gap. The CDR3 consists of 14 residues. CDR3 amino acids: CASSLGLPTDTQYF. In DNA form, the CDR3 reads TGTGCCAGCAGTCTCGGACTTCCCACAGATACGCAGTATTTT.

This clone was seen repeatedly, ten times or more. J is TRBJ2-2 and V is TRBV19; D gene uncertain. V was shortened by 8 bases and J by 6 bases, with 10 bases between the two germline ends. Germline-derived CDR1 and CDR2 are LNHDA and SQIVND (reference sequence). This CDR3 spans 12 amino acids. CDR3 nucleotides: TGTGCCAGTTGTTCGGTCCCCGGGGAGCTGTTTTTT. As protein: CASCSVPGELFF.

This clone was recorded a few times. Sequence at one end of the junction differs from germline and may be a read error. V and J are TRBV29-1 and TRBJ1-1; 7 bases are a match to TRBD1. CDR1 is SQVTM, CDR2 ANQGSEA, per germline. The CDR3 spans 11 residues. The CDR3: CSVQRQGGASF. CDR3 DNA sequence: TGCAGCGTGCAACGACAGGGAGGAGCTTCCTTT.

This clone has more than one count but fewer than ten. This chain joins TRBV5-1 and TRBJ2-1, with D perhaps matching TRBD2 (5 bases). The CDR3 consists of 13 residues. The V and J ends lost 7 bases and 1 base respectively, with 9 bases between them. Germline loops: CDR1 SGHRS, CDR2 YFSETQ. CDR3 residues: CASGLASYNEQFF. In nucleotides, the CDR3 is TGCGCCAGCGGATTAGCGTCCTACAATGAGCAGTTCTTC.

This clone was recorded many times. This sequence joins TRBV5-6 and TRBJ2-2, with D unresolved. V lost 2 bases to trimming and J lost 7 bases, with 18 bases between them. The CDR3 extends over 16 amino acids. Germline V gene lookup returns CDR1 SGHDT and CDR2 YYEEEE. The CDR3 DNA reads TGTGCCAGCAGCTTTGGGCAGCTCCTTTTGAGCGGGGAGCTGTTTTTT. As protein: CASSFGQLLLSGELFF.

This clone was found many times. Other DNA sequences from this sample encode an identical CDR3 as well. The DNA of the CDR3 is TGTGCCAGCAGCCCAGGACAGGGAGGAAACACTGAAGCTTTCTTT. It specifies CASSPGQGGNTEAFF. The V gene is TRBV11-3, the J gene TRBJ1-1, with 8 bases lining up with TRBD1. The CDR3 is 15 residues long. Trimming took 5 bases from V and 2 from J; bases not matched to a gene: 7. The germline gives CDR1 SGHNT, CDR2 YENEEA.

This clone was observed many times. The rearrangement uses TRBV6-5 and TRBJ1-1; D unresolved. The V gene's germline CDR1 is MNHEY and CDR2 SVGAGI. V lost 6 bases to trimming and J lost 2 bases, with 7 bases between them. This CDR3 contains 12 residues. CDR3 DNA sequence: TGTGCCAGCAGATCCCTTAACACTGAAGCTTTCTTT. As protein: CASRSLNTEAFF.

This clone was counted at least ten times. V is TRBV6-5 and J is TRBJ2-2, with unresolved D. V was cut by 5 bases and J by 2 bases, with 6 bases left in between. The CDR3 contains 13 residues. Germline CDR1 and CDR2: MNHEY and SVGAGI. The CDR3 DNA reads as TGTGCCAGCAGTGGGCCTAACACCGGGGAGCTGTTTTTT. This gives the protein CASSGPNTGELFF.

The sample holds many counts of this clone. V usage is TRBV27 and J usage is TRBJ1-1; D is possibly TRBD1 (5 bases). The CDR3 has 13 amino acids. The V gene's germline CDR1 is MNHEY and CDR2 SMNVEV (reference sequence). V was pared by 3 bases and J by 5 bases, with 10 bases between. CDR3 region: CASSFQGRTEAFF. The DNA of the CDR3 is TGTGCCAGCAGTTTCCAGGGTAGGACTGAAGCTTTCTTT.

This clone was seen many times. The chain has TRBV2 and TRBJ2-6; perhaps TRBD2 as D (6 bases). The CDR3 contains 17 residues. Trimming shortened V by 7 bases and J by 0 bases, and 16 bases separated the two germline ends. Germline loops: CDR1 SNHLY, CDR2 FYNNEI. CDR3 DNA: TGTGCCAGCAAAGGGACGGGAGAAGGCTCTGGGGCCAACGTCCTGACTTTC. As protein: CASKGTGEGSGANVLTF.

This clone is hyperexpanded. The genes are TRBV5-1 and TRBJ2-1; maybe TRBD1 (6 bases). Per germline, CDR1 SGHRS and CDR2 YFSETQ. The CDR3 loop spans 16 amino acids. Between the trimmed V and J ends, which lost 0 bases and 0 bases, there was a span of 10 bases. CDR3 DNA sequence: TGCGCCAGCAGCTTGGGTGGGACACCCTCCTACAATGAGCAGTTCTTC. As protein: CASSLGGTPSYNEQFF.

This clone has a count of ten or more. This chain uses TRBV19 with TRBJ1-2; TRBD1 aligns across 7 bases. V trimming: 4 bases; J trimming: 4 bases; junction bases outside the gene matches: 3. This CDR3 contains 13 residues. Per germline, CDR1 LNHDA and CDR2 SQIVND (reference sequence). In nucleotides, the CDR3 is TGTGCCAGTAGTAACAGGGGCTCCTATGGCTACACCTTC. Its protein is CASSNRGSYGYTF.

This clone was observed many times. The J gene is TRBJ2-2, the V gene TRBV12-5; the match to TRBD2 covers 8 bases. Per the germline V gene, CDR1 is LGHNT and CDR2 is FRNRAP. The CDR3 totals 16 residues. The junction had 14 bases not matched to a gene; V was cut back by 6 bases and J by 8 bases. The CDR3 here is CASGLFSGAYGGELFF. The CDR3 DNA sequence: TGTGCTAGTGGCCTCTTTAGCGGGGCTTACGGAGGGGAGCTGTTTTTT.

This clone has a count of ten or more. The rearrangement joins TRBV5-4 to TRBJ2-2; D gene ambiguous. CDR1 and CDR2 from the germline V gene are SGHNT and YYREEE (reference sequence). V was pared by 4 bases and J by 0 bases, with 16 bases between. This CDR3 is built from 17 residues. The CDR3 nucleotides read TGTGCCAGCAGCCAAACTATCATGGCCGCGAACACCGGGGAGCTGTTTTTT. It is translated as CASSQTIMAANTGELFF.

There are many counts of this clone. The chain couples TRBV4-1 to TRBJ2-5, with 9 bases fitting TRBD2. V gave up 0 bases and J gave up 5 bases; unmatched junction bases: 7. Germline V gene lookup returns CDR1 MGHRA and CDR2 YSYEKL. There are 16 residues in the CDR3. The CDR3 DNA is TGCGCCAGCAGCCAAGATAGCACTAGCGGGTTGGAGACCCAGTACTTC. Protein product: CASSQDSTSGLETQYF.

This clone was counted only a few times. The rearrangement uses TRBV5-1 and TRBJ2-5; 7 bases fit TRBD2. Trimming at V came to 0 bases and at J to 1 base, leaving 6 bases not matched to a gene. The CDR3 runs 16 residues. CDR1 and CDR2 (germline): SGHRS, YFSETQ. CDR3 sequence (DNA): TGCGCCAGCAGCTTGGGGGGTGCGGGGGTCCAAGAGACCCAGTACTTC. Encoded protein: CASSLGGAGVQETQYF.

This clone was seen ten or more times. This chain links TRBV18 with TRBJ1-2; no clear D gene. CDR1 and CDR2 (germline): KGHSH, LQKENI. This CDR3 has 15 amino acids. V was trimmed by 0 bases and J by 3 bases, leaving 11 bases between them. The CDR3, as DNA: TGTGCCAGCTCACCACCGGGCAGGTTAGACTATGGCTACACCTTC. Amino acids: CASSPPGRLDYGYTF.

Many counts were recorded for this clone. This chain links TRBV19 with TRBJ1-2, with TRBD1 identical over 7 bases. Losses at the gene ends were 7 bases for V and 3 bases for J; bases not matched to a gene: 11. The V gene's germline CDR1 is LNHDA and CDR2 SQIVND (reference sequence). The CDR3 runs 15 residues. The DNA of the CDR3 is TGTGCCAGTATGCCGACAGGGAAGAACTACTATGGCTACACCTTC. This sequence encodes CASMPTGKNYYGYTF.

This clone was counted many times. This sequence joins TRBV9 and TRBJ1-5; 7 nucleotides match TRBD1. Germline values: CDR1 SGDLS, CDR2 YYNGEE. Trimming at V came to 5 bases and at J to 0 bases, leaving 5 bases not matched to a gene. The CDR3 totals 15 residues. The DNA of the CDR3 is TGTGCCAGCAGTCCTAACAGGGGTAGCAATCAGCCCCAGCATTTT. Protein sequence: CASSPNRGSNQPQHF.

This clone was seen many times. The genes are TRBV6-5 and TRBJ2-3; 8 bases agree with TRBD1. The CDR3 sequence is 15 residues long. V shed 5 bases and J 2 bases; nucleotides not matched to a gene: 6. The germline V gene encodes CDR1 MNHEY and CDR2 SVGAGI. In nucleotides, the CDR3 is TGTGCCAGCAGTCCGACAGGGGACCCCACAGATACGCAGTATTTT. Translation gives CASSPTGDPTDTQYF.

This clone has ten or more counts. Written as DNA, the CDR3 is TGTGCCAGCAGTTTAAAAAGGAGCCCCAACACCGGGGAGCTGTTTTTT. Protein: CASSLKRSPNTGELFF. The V and J genes are TRBV6-5 and TRBJ2-2; unclear D gene. The CDR3 totals 16 residues. Per the germline V gene, CDR1 is MNHEY and CDR2 is SVGAGI. V lost 4 bases, J lost 2 bases, and 14 bases lay in between.

In this sample, this clone turned up many times. This chain uses TRBV7-8 with TRBJ1-5, with 7 bases identical to TRBD1. The CDR3 runs 15 residues. Trimming at V came to 1 base and at J to 6 bases, leaving 6 bases not matched to a gene. Germline V CDR1 and CDR2: SGHVS, FQNEAQ. The CDR3 reads CASSLGQGNSQPQHF. The CDR3 DNA sequence: TGTGCCAGCAGCTTAGGACAGGGTAATAGTCAGCCCCAGCATTTT.

This clone was seen at least ten times. The chain links TRBV19 to TRBJ1-1; unclear D gene. The V end lost 3 bases, the J end lost 3 bases, and 8 bases lay between the germline ends. Per germline, CDR1 LNHDA and CDR2 SQIVND (reference sequence). This CDR3 contains 13 residues. Here the CDR3 DNA reads TGTGCCAGTAGTATGGAGGGTTACACTGAAGCTTTCTTT. It yields the protein CASSMEGYTEAFF.

This clone was counted at least ten times. The CDR3 DNA reads as TGTGCCAGCAGCTTGGCCTTGGCGGGCAATGAGCAGTTCTTC. It codes for CASSLALAGNEQFF. This chain uses TRBV7-9 with TRBJ2-1; maybe TRBD2 (5 bases). The CDR3 spans 14 residues. Trimming stripped 3 bases from V and 6 bases from J, with 12 bases between. Germline CDR1 is SEHNR and CDR2 is FQNEAQ (reference sequence).